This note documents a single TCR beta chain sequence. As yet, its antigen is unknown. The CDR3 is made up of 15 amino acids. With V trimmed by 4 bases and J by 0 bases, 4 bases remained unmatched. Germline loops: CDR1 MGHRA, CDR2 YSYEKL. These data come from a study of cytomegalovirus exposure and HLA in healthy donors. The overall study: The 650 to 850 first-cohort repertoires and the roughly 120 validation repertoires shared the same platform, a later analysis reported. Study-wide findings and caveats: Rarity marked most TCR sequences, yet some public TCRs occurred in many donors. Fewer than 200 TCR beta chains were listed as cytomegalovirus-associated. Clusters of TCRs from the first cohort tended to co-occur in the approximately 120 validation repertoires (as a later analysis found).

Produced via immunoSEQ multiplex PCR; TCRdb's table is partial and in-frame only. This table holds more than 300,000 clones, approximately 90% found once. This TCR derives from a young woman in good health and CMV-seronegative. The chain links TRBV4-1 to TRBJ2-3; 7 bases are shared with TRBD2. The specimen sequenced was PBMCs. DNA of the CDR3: TGCGCCAGCAGCCCGGGGGGATGGAGCACAGATACGCAGTATTTT. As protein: CASSPGGWSTDTQYF.